These 9 T cell receptor beta chains originate from one sample sequenced in a study of lymphopenia after photon versus proton radiotherapy. Clones were sequenced by immunoSEQ multiplex PCR, and TCRdb holds only the in-frame ones, with some missing. The table has around 59,000 clones, about 88% seen once. Material: peripheral blood, obtained from a patient treated with proton-based radiotherapy. Receptors were obtained from a man in his sixties with pancreatic cancer.

This sequence joins TRBV2 and TRBJ1-1; D possibly corresponds to TRBD1 (6 bases). Germline CDR1 and CDR2: SNHLY and FYNNEI. The CDR3 totals 13 residues. V lost 3 bases and J lost 4, with 9 bases in between. The DNA for the CDR3 is TGTGCCAGCAGTGATAGGGGGGGCACTGAAGCTTTCTTT. It yields the protein CASSDRGGTEAFF.

Only a few counts were recorded for this clone. This chain joins TRBV2 and TRBJ2-3, with 7 bases matching TRBD2. V was pared by 3 bases and J by 2 bases, with 11 bases of the junction left unmatched. This CDR3 contains 17 residues. Germline values: CDR1 SNHLY, CDR2 FYNNEI. CDR3 coding DNA: TGTGCCAGCAGTGACTGGCGGGAGCGAGACATCACAGATACGCAGTATTTT. Translated: CASSDWRERDITDTQYF.

The chain employs TRBV30 and TRBJ2-1, with 12 bases fitting TRBD2. Germline CDR1 GTSNPN, CDR2 SVGIG (reference sequence). With 1 base clipped from V and 8 bases from J, the junction kept 6 bases outside the gene matches. The CDR3 covers 15 residues. The CDR3 is CAWSGALAGGHEQFF. The CDR3 bases are TGTGCCTGGAGTGGAGCGCTAGCGGGAGGGCATGAGCAGTTCTTC.

This chain uses TRBV19 with TRBJ2-7; TRBD1 is a possible D gene (5 bases). Germline CDR1 LNHDA, CDR2 SQIVND (reference sequence). This CDR3 comprises 17 residues. Trimming left V 9 bases short and J 2 bases short, with 26 bases between. CDR3 in amino acids: CASSSSGLFADPYEQYF. The CDR3 nucleotides read TGTGCCAGCAGTTCCTCAGGGCTGTTTGCGGATCCCTACGAGCAGTACTTC.

This clone appeared a single time. The V and J genes are TRBV11-2 and TRBJ1-3, with 7 bases aligning to TRBD1. The CDR3 loop spans 14 amino acids. J was trimmed by 4 bases and V by 5 bases; bases with no gene match: 5. Germline CDR1 SGHAT, CDR2 FQNNGV. The CDR3 nucleotides are TGTGCCAGCAGCCTAGGGACAGACGGAAACACCATATATTTT. It codes for CASSLGTDGNTIYF.

The CDR3 region has the DNA TGTGCCATCAGTGAGACCAACAGGGTCCAGGAGACCCAGTACTTC. Its protein is CAISETNRVQETQYF. The chain links TRBV10-3 to TRBJ2-5; the D gene is possibly TRBD1 (6 bases). Germline lookup yields CDR1 ENHRY and CDR2 SYGVKD. This CDR3 has 15 amino acids. V was trimmed by 2 bases and J by 5 bases, leaving 15 bases between them.

The J gene is TRBJ2-1, the V gene TRBV7-2; 12 bases agree with TRBD2. Per the germline V gene, CDR1 is SGHTA and CDR2 is FQGNSA. The ends lost 7 bases at V and 9 bases at J; junction bases unmatched: 10. The CDR3 covers 15 residues. CDR3 DNA: TGTGCCAGCAACACCGCTAGCGGGAGGGCCGGTGAGCAGTTCTTC. Translating gives CASNTASGRAGEQFF.

J is TRBJ2-1 and V is TRBV5-1, with 7 bases that match TRBD2. CDR3 length equals 15 residues. The trim removed 5 bases at V and 2 bases at J, leaving 7 bases unmatched. The germline V gene encodes CDR1 SGHRS and CDR2 YFSETQ. In nucleotides, the CDR3 is TGCGCCAGCAGATTAGCGGGCAAAGCCTACAATGAGCAGTTCTTC. This encodes CASRLAGKAYNEQFF.

The rearrangement links TRBV11-2 to TRBJ2-5; 9 nucleotides line up with TRBD2. The CDR3 is made up of 18 amino acids. Germline V gene sequence: CDR1 SGHAT, CDR2 FQNNGV. V shed 0 bases and J 5 bases; nucleotides not matched to a gene: 13. CDR3 bases: TGTGCCAGCAGCTTAGATCTCGGGATAGCGGGAGACTATGAGACCCAGTACTTC. This gives the protein CASSLDLGIAGDYETQYF.